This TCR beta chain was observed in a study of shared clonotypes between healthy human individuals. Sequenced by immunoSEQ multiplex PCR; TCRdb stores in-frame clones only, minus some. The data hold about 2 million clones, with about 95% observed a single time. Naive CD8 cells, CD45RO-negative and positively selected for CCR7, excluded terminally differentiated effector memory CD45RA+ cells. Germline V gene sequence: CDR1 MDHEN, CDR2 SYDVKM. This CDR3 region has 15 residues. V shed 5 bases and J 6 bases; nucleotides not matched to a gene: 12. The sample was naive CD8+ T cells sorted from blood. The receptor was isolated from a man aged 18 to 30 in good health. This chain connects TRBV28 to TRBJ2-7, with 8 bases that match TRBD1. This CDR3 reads CASSTHARTGFEQYF. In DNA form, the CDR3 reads TGTGCCAGCAGTACCCATGCCCGGACAGGGTTCGAGCAGTACTTC.